Detailed here is one T cell receptor (beta chain). CDR1 SNHLY and CDR2 FYNNEI come from the germline V gene. The CDR3 is made up of 13 amino acids. The V gene end was trimmed by 7 bases and the J gene end by 4 bases; junction bases not matched to a gene: 4. The sample is drawn from a study of blood T cell repertoires in COVID-19. Sequenced by immunoSEQ multiplex PCR; TCRdb stores in-frame clones only, minus some. The table shows 300,000 to 350,000 clones, with about 86% occurring only once. The J gene is TRBJ1-1, the V gene TRBV2, with TRBD1 matching over 9 bases. The clonotype comes from a woman aged 40-49 years with acute COVID-19. The sequenced material came from PBMCs or T cells enriched from blood (not recorded which). The CDR3 nucleotides read TGTGCCAGCACTATGACAGGGGGCACTGAAGCTTTCTTT. It specifies CASTMTGGTEAFF.